This entry is about one T cell receptor (beta chain). Its antigen is still unknown. Using immunoSEQ multiplex PCR, the repertoire was profiled, and TCRdb retains in-frame clones only, with some absent. The sample includes tens of thousands of clones, around 85% of them seen just once. Trimming shortened V by 1 base and J by 0 bases, and 10 bases separated the two germline ends. Germline V lookup: CDR1 SGHTA, CDR2 FQGTGA. There are 17 residues in the CDR3. The source of the sample is a study of T cell responses to AZD1222 COVID-19 vaccine. Findings and caveats of the study: White British ancestry dominated among donors, who included more females, and clonal diversity was possibly underestimated.

The sample in question was peripheral blood, obtained 28 days after the second AZD1222 dose. V usage is TRBV7-3 and J usage is TRBJ2-6; D uncertain. The clonotype originates from an adult who received the AZD1222 COVID-19 vaccine. CDR3 amino acids: CASSLIGRSSGANVLTF. CDR3 in DNA: TGTGCCAGCAGCTTAATTGGCAGGAGCTCTGGGGCCAACGTCCTGACTTTC.